This TCR beta chain appears in the sequencing data of a study of blood T cell repertoires in COVID-19. Looking at the study overall: Acute and convalescent COVID-19 specimens originated in the United States, Italy and Spain. PBMCs, B-cell-depleted T cells, or T cells provided the cDNA or gDNA that made up the material.

CDR1 LNHDA and CDR2 SQIVND come from the germline V gene (reference sequence). The CDR3 has 16 residues. V lost 1 base to trimming and J lost 1 base; unmatched junction nucleotides: 5. Some clones are missing from TCRdb's copy, which holds only in-frame ones; the method was immunoSEQ multiplex PCR. Of about 89,000 clones listed, more than 80% are singletons. Sample: peripheral blood. The TCR comes from an elderly woman with acute or convalescent COVID-19. This chain uses TRBV19 with TRBJ2-5; 8 bases fit TRBD2. The CDR3 sequence is CASSIGVAGSQETQYF. CDR3 in DNA: TGTGCCAGTAGTATAGGAGTAGCGGGAAGCCAAGAGACCCAGTACTTC. The whole variable domain, remainder taken from reference TRBV19 and TRBJ2-5, is DGGITQSPKYLFRKEGQNVTLSCEQNLNHDAMYWYRQDPGQGLRLIYYSQIVNDFQKGDIAEGYSVSREKKESFPLTVTSAQKNPTAFYLCASSIGVAGSQETQYFGPGTRLLVL.